These T cell receptor beta chains were read from a single sample in a study of blood T cells in healthy people across ages. One entry per CDR3 protein, called by TCRdb with MiXCR from the 5' RACE reads. Among around 820,000 distinct CDR3 sequences, more than 20% were seen once, and the ten largest hold more than 3%. The same specimen was also included in a second study, on T cells of mothers and their children.

What was sequenced was blood. The receptor set was obtained from a boy aged 5-17 years in good health. The CDR3 runs from the conserved cysteine through the conserved F or W. D genes are given only for firm matches. Clone size, where shown, is once, few, many, or a class for clones that have expanded.

>18|few|TRBJ1-4|TRBV24-1|TRBD1
CATSDPPQPGQEDEKLFF
TGTGCCACCAGTGACCCCCCACAGCCGGGACAGGAGGATGAAAAACTGTTTTTT
>14|NA|TRBJ2-5|TRBV7-3|NA
CASSPGLSSETQYF
TGTGCCAGCAGCCCAGGACTATCGTCGGAGACCCAGTACTTC
>16|few|TRBJ2-2|TRBV14|NA
CASSHELGVNTGELFF
TGTGCCAGCAGCCACGAGTTGGGAGTGAACACCGGGGAGCTGTTTTTT
>16|NA|TRBJ2-1|TRBV9|TRBD2
CASSVGTGGSYNEQFF
TGTGCCAGCAGCGTAGGTACGGGGGGCTCCTACAATGAGCAGTTCTTC
>15|NA|TRBJ1-6|TRBV5-6|NA
CASSAGTWGRSPLHF
TGTGCCAGCAGCGCGGGGACATGGGGTAGGTCACCCCTCCACTTT
>16|NA|TRBJ2-3|TRBV5-5|NA
CASSSDGTVSTDTQYF
TGTGCCAGCAGCTCCGACGGGACCGTTAGCACAGATACGCAGTATTTT
>15|few|TRBJ2-5|TRBV7-2|NA
CASSPGTPARETQYF
TGTGCCAGCAGCCCCGGGACACCAGCCCGAGAGACCCAGTACTTC
>16|NA|TRBJ1-2|TRBV9|TRBD1
CASSNEDPGGDYGYTF
TGTGCCAGCAGCAACGAAGACCCAGGGGGAGACTATGGCTACACCTTC
>12|NA|TRBJ2-5|TRBV25-1|NA
CASSEWPETQYF
TGTGCCAGCAGTGAGTGGCCAGAGACCCAGTACTTC
>11|NA|TRBJ2-5|TRBV29-1|NA
CSVAAQETQYF
TGCAGCGTTGCGGCCCAAGAGACCCAGTACTTC
>14|NA|TRBJ2-7|TRBV5-1|NA
CASSLDSGAYEQYF
TGCGCCAGCAGCTTGGATTCCGGGGCCTACGAGCAGTACTTC
>14|many|TRBJ2-1|TRBV28|TRBD1
CASSFRGPYNEQFF
TGTGCCAGCAGTTTCAGGGGGCCCTACAATGAGCAGTTCTTC
>12|NA|TRBJ2-1|TRBV6-1|NA
CASTPGLNEQFF
TGTGCCAGCACCCCCGGACTCAATGAGCAGTTCTTC
>14|NA|TRBJ2-2|TRBV30|NA
CAWRGGGRTGELFF
TGTGCCTGGAGAGGGGGAGGAAGGACCGGGGAGCTGTTTTTT
>15|few|TRBJ2-7|TRBV14|NA
CASSQSKFFPYEQYF
TGTGCCAGCAGCCAATCCAAGTTCTTCCCCTACGAGCAGTACTTC
>15|NA|TRBJ2-3|TRBV27|NA
CASSLGLYSTDTQYF
TGTGCCAGCAGCCTAGGTTTATATAGCACAGATACGCAGTATTTT
>15|NA|TRBJ2-1|TRBV20-1|TRBD2
CSASRLAGRDNEQFF
TGCAGTGCTAGCCGACTAGCGGGGAGGGACAATGAGCAGTTCTTC
>13|once|TRBJ1-2|TRBV29-1|NA
CSVQAETNYGYTF
TGCAGCGTCCAGGCGGAGACTAACTATGGCTACACCTTC
>13|few|TRBJ1-2|TRBV6-2/TRBV6-3|NA
CASRTGGSYGYTF
TGTGCCAGCAGAACCGGGGGATCCTATGGCTACACCTTC
>12|NA|TRBJ2-3|TRBV20-1|NA
CRPSGGTDTQYF
TGCCGCCCCTCGGGTGGGACTGATACGCAGTATTTT
>16|many|TRBJ2-7|TRBV5-1|TRBD1
CASSSGQAASAYEQYF
TGCGCCAGCAGCTCGGGACAGGCCGCGAGTGCCTACGAGCAGTACTTC
>13|NA|TRBJ2-5|TRBV9|NA
CASRDTSSGTQYF
TGTGCCAGCAGGGACACCTCCTCCGGGACCCAGTACTTC
>14|few|TRBJ2-7|TRBV12-3/TRBV12-4|TRBD1
CASGSSGTGYEQYF
TGTGCCAGCGGTTCCTCCGGGACAGGGTACGAGCAGTACTTC
>17|few|TRBJ2-1|TRBV6-1|TRBD2
CASSDSGLVLTYNEQFF
TGTGCCAGCAGTGACAGTGGACTAGTCCTAACCTACAATGAGCAGTTCTTC
>16|NA|TRBJ2-7|TRBV4-2|TRBD2
CASSQDPSGRYHEQYF
TGTGCCAGCAGCCAAGATCCCAGCGGGAGGTACCACGAGCAGTACTTC
>13|NA|TRBJ1-4|TRBV7-3|NA
CATKGNCNEKLFF
TGTGCCACCAAGGGGAACTGTAATGAAAAACTGTTTTTT
>14|NA|TRBJ2-5|TRBV29-1|TRBD1
CSVSGTGTRETQYF
TGCAGCGTCTCCGGGACAGGGACTCGGGAGACCCAGTACTTC